This T cell receptor beta chain stems from a study of shared clonotypes between healthy human individuals (dated by TCRdb to 2019 to 2021). A note on the overall study: The cohort comprised two women and a few men aged 18 to 49 years. Per donor, three plates each were used for CD4 naive and CD4 memory, two for CD8 naive, and one for CD8 memory. To estimate repertoire size and how much clonotypes are shared between individuals, the study performed deep sequencing of blood TCR repertoires from a few healthy adults. Libraries were prepared and TCR repertoires were sequenced by different laboratories using diverse techniques, in order to increase sequencing depth and limit assay-specific biases. Leukapheresis yielded between about 0.85 and 9 billion PBMCs per donor.

In the case of this clone: The target of this receptor is not known. Per-base quality was not reported, and no clone a single base away is much larger than it.

Healthy HIV-negative adults with no recently reported acute infections or vaccinations were included as donors. Every donor was a Caucasian adult living in Nashville, Tennessee, USA. Magnetic negative selection was used to enrich CD4+ T cells, after which naive cells were positively selected on CD45RA and the negative fraction became the memory subset. Blood was collected by leukapheresis, and PBMCs were isolated by Ficoll-Histopaque density gradient centrifugation and then cryopreserved in liquid nitrogen vapor phase. Analytical flow cytometry was used to check the purity and quantity of every magnetically sorted T cell population. Genomic DNA was isolated from every sorted fraction and measured by UV absorbance on a Nanodrop 2000c. The CDR3 holds 15 amino acids from the cysteine to the phenylalanine. Here the CDR3 DNA is all that survives: 45 bases in frame from base 1. Trimming costs V 2 bases and J 0 bases, and their ends lie 9 bases apart. CDR1 MNHNY and CDR2 SVGAGI were looked up in the germline V gene (reference sequence).

Using the deep immunoSEQ assay, multiplex PCR amplified TCR CDR3 regions from genomic DNA. Extracted genomic DNA from each cell subset was distributed evenly across all wells of several immunoSEQ 96-well plates, and each plate was treated as a replicate. For sorted subsets, around 200 ng genomic DNA, equal to about 30,000 T cell genomes, was loaded into each replicate PCR. Purified libraries were measured with a Qubit 3.0 fluorometer, size-checked on a Bioanalyzer 2100, and measured again with the KAPA Library Quantification kit. Each immunoSEQ 96-well plate was sequenced on its own single-read 150-cycle Illumina NextSeq 550 flow cell. In the original analysis: Because only junctional sequences without quality scores were contained in the immunoSEQ output, filtering matching that applied to full-length reads could not be performed. To assign V/J genes and CDR3, sequences were annotated using PyIR, a Python wrapper for IgBLAST v1.9, with IMGT germline references. Any read was removed if the V/J assignment was weak (E-value above 1e-6), the CDR3 was missing, or the read contained stop codons, out-of-frame junctions, or ambiguous translated residues. V3J clonotypes were defined by identical inferred V gene, J gene, and CDR3 amino acid sequence. Percentage overlap between repertoires was calculated by dividing the number of shared unique clonotypes by the size of the smaller repertoire. Repertoire richness was assessed with RTK rarefaction, the Chao1 estimator, and Recon v2.1 estimates of unobserved clonotypes. For all TCRbeta clonotypes obtained by the gDNA method from a few donors, generation probabilities were computed with OLGA. TCRdb retrieved this table from immuneACCESS and kept in-frame rearrangements only. Not all clones are present; in checked studies, unresolved V genes account for under half, and no reason is known for the remainder. The V and J calls and clone size come from that table; D and trimming were worked out from the DNA. This sample is represented by roughly 640,000 clones; 97% of them were singletons. Of the sample, 0.045% to 0.07% falls within the top ten clones.

Results the study describes overall, beyond this receptor: Sampling was restricted to blood, and TCR repertoires in tissues likely differ from the TCR repertoires found in blood. Based on pairwise subsampling, the degree of clonotype sharing among donors was expected to be affected by sequencing depth. The genetic and exposure-history diversity represented was limited by the small number of donors. Compared with non-shared clonotypes, the clonotypes found in all four sorted-subset donors had higher generation probabilities. Even with the large sequencing depth, rarefaction of the sorted-subset datasets indicated that sequencing was incomplete. Larger estimated clonotype richness was generally found for naive subsets than for memory subsets. Sharing across a few donors was observed for around 5% of naive CD4, 3% to 3.5% of naive CD8, over 2% of memory CD4, and about 0.39% of memory CD8 clonotypes.

Sequences were obtained from naive CD4+ T cells sorted from blood. The cell subset or site label, as the study defines it: CD45RA+ positively selected. The clonotype was recovered from a young woman in good health. Recombination joined TRBV6-6 with TRBJ2-3; possibly the D gene is TRBD2, per 6 matching bases. The CDR3 region: CASSYGRGSTDTQYF. The DNA sequence is TGTGCCAGCAGTTACGGGCGGGGTAGCACAGATACGCAGTATTTT.